Here is one T cell receptor (beta chain) with its context. This specimen comes from a study of Ad26.COV2.S vaccination and SARS-CoV-2 variants. The overall study: Administration of Ad26.COV2.S was intramuscular, either once or twice 56 days apart.

Noted treatment: roughly 19 received Ad26.COV2.S at low or high dose, single or two shots; roughly five received placebo; per-sample allocation not given. Sampling occurred on day 63 after the first vaccine or placebo injection. Wuhan-strain spike was delivered by a replication-incompetent Ad26 vector. TCRdb's table, derived via immunoSEQ multiplex PCR, lists solely in-frame clones and lacks some. Counted here are hundreds of thousands of clones, 86% occurring once; the ten biggest clones make up over 8.5%. V was trimmed by 5 bases and J by 3 bases, leaving 8 bases between them. The CDR3 consists of 13 residues.

The chain uses TRBV12-3 or TRBV12-4 and TRBJ1-5, with D possibly being TRBD1 (5 bases). The sequencing here drew on peripheral blood, taken in a trial of Ad26.COV2.S vaccine versus placebo. This clonotype originated in a person between 18 and 59 years old who received the Ad26.COV2.S COVID-19 vaccine or a placebo. The CDR3 DNA reads as TGTGCCAGCAGTCCGACAGTCAATCAGCCCCAGCATTTT. This codes for CASSPTVNQPQHF.